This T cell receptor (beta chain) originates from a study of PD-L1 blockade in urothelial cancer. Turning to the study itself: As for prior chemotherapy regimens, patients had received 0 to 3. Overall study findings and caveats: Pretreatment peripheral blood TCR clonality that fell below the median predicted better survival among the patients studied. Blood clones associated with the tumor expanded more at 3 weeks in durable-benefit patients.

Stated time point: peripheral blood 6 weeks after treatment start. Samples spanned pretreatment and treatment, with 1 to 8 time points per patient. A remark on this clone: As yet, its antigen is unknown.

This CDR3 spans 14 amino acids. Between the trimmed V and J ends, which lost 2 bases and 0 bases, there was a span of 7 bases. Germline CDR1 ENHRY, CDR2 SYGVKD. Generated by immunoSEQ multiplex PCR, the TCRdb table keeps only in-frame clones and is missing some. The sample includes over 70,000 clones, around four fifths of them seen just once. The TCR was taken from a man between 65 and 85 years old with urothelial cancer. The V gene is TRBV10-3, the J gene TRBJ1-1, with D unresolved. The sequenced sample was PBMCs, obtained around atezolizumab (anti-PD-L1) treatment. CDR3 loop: CAISEPTLNTEAFF. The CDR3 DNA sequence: TGTGCCATCAGTGAGCCGACATTGAACACTGAAGCTTTCTTT.